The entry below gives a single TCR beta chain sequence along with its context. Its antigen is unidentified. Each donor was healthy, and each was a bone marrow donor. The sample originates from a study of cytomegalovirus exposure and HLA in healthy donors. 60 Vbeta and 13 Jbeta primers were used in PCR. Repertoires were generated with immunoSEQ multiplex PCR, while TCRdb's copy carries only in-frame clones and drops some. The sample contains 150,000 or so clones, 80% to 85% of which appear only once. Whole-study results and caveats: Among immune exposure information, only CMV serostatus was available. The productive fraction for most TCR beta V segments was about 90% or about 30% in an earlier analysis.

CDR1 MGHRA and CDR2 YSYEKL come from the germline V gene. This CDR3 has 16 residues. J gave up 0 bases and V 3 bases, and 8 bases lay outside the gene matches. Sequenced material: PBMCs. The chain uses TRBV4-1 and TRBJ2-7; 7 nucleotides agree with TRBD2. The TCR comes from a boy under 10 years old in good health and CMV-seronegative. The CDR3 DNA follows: TGCGCCAGCAGCCAGACTCTAGCGGACTACTCCTACGAGCAGTACTTC. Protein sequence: CASSQTLADYSYEQYF.